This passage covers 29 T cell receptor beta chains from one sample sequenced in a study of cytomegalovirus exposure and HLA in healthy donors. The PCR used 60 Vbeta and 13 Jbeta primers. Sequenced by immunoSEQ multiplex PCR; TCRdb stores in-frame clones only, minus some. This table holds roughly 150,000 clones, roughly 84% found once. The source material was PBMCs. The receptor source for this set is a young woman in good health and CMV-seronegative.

In DNA, the CDR3 is TGTGCCAGCTCCCTCTCCGGGGGGCACAACAATGAGCAGTTCTTC. It codes for CASSLSGGHNNEQFF. This sequence joins TRBV18 and TRBJ2-1; D may be TRBD2 (7 bases). V lost 6 bases, J lost 5 bases, and 17 bases lay in between. This CDR3 has 15 amino acids. CDR1 is KGHSH, CDR2 LQKENI, per germline. The whole variable domain, filled in from reference TRBV18 and TRBJ2-1, reads NAGVMQNPRHLVRRRGQEARLRCSPMKGHSHVYWYRQLPEEGLKFMVYLQKENIIDESGMPKERFSAEFPKEGPSILRIQQVVRGDSAAYFCASSLSGGHNNEQFFGPGTRLTVL.

Here the CDR3 DNA reads TGTGCCAGCAGCATCGTCGCGGGAGGCGCAGATACGCAGTATTTT. It specifies CASSIVAGGADTQYF. The genes are TRBV13 and TRBJ2-3, with 8 nucleotides matching TRBD2. The CDR3 covers 15 residues. CDR1 and CDR2 from the germline V gene are PRHDT and FYEKMQ (reference sequence). The J segment lost 4 bases and the V segment lost 5 bases, leaving 8 bases of the junction unmatched.

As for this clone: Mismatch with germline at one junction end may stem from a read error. The CDR3 coding sequence is TGTGCTAGCAGCTTAGGGACTAGCGGGATGGGCTACGAGCAGTACTTC. The encoded protein is CASSLGTSGMGYEQYF. This chain joins TRBV7-7 and TRBJ2-7; 13 nucleotides match TRBD2. Germline V gives CDR1 SSHAT, CDR2 FNYEAQ (reference sequence). The CDR3 runs 16 residues. The whole variable domain, remainder taken from reference TRBV7-7 and TRBJ2-7, is GAGVSQSPRYKVTKRGQDVTLRCDPISSHATLYWYQQALGQGPEFLTYFNYEAQPDKSGLPSDRFSAERPEGSISTLTIQRTEQRDSAMYRCASSLGTSGMGYEQYFGPGTRLTVT.

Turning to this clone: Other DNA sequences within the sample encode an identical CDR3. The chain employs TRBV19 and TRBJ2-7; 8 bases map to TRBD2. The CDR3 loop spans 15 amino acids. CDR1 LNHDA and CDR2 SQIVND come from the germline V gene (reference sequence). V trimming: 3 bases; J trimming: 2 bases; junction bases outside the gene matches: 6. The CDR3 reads CASSIAAGGPYEQYF. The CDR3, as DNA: TGTGCCAGTAGTATTGCGGCGGGGGGCCCCTACGAGCAGTACTTC.

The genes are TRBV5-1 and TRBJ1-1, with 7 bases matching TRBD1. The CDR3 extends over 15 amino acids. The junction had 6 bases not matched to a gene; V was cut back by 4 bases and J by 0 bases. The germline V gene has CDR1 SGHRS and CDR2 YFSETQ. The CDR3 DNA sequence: TGCGCCAGCAGCCCGCCCGACAGGGTGAACACTGAAGCTTTCTTT. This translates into CASSPPDRVNTEAFF.

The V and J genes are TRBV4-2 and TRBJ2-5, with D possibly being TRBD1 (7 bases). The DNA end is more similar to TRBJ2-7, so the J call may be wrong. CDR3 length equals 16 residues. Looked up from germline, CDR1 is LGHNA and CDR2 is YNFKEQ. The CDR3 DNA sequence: TGTGCCAGCAGCCAAACCTCAGGGGGGCTATCCTACGAGCAGTACTTC. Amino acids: CASSQTSGGLSYEQYF.

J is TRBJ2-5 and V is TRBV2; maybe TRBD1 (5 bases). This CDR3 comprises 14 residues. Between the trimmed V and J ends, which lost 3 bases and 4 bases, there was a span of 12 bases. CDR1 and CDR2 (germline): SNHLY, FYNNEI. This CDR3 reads CASSDHRMGETQYF. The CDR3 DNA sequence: TGTGCCAGCAGTGACCACAGGATGGGAGAGACCCAGTACTTC.

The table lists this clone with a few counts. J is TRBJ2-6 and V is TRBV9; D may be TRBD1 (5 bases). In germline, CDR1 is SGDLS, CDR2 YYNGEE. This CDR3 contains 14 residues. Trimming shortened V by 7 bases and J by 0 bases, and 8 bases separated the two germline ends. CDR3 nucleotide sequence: TGTGCCAGCGGGGCAGTCTCTGGGGCCAACGTCCTGACTTTC. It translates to CASGAVSGANVLTF.

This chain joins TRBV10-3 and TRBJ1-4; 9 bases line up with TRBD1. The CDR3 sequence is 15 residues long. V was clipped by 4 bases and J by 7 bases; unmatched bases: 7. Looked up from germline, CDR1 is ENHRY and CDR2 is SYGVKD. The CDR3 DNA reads TGTGCCATCAGTGGAGACGGGACAGGGACTGAAAAACTGTTTTTT. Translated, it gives CAISGDGTGTEKLFF.

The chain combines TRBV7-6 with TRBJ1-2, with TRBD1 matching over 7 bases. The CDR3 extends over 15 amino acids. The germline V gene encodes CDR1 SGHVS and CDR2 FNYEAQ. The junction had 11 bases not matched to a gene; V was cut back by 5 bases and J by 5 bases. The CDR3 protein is CASSLGQAGGYGYTF. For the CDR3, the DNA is TGTGCCAGCAGCCTTGGACAGGCCGGAGGGTATGGCTACACCTTC.

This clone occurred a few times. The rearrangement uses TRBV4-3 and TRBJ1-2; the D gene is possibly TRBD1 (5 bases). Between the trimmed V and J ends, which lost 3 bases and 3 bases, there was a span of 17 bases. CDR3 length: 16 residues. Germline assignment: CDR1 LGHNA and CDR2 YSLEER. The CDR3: CASSQAYLGHYYGYTF. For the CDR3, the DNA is TGCGCCAGCAGCCAGGCATATCTCGGACATTACTATGGCTACACCTTC.

CDR3 sequence: CASSPRAAESSYEQYF. Here the CDR3 DNA reads TGCGCCAGCAGCCCCCGCGCGGCGGAGAGCTCCTACGAGCAGTACTTC. The V gene is TRBV5-1, the J gene TRBJ2-7; unclear D gene. The V gene's germline CDR1 is SGHRS and CDR2 YFSETQ. The CDR3 is 16 amino acids. V was pared by 4 bases and J by 0 bases, with 17 bases between.

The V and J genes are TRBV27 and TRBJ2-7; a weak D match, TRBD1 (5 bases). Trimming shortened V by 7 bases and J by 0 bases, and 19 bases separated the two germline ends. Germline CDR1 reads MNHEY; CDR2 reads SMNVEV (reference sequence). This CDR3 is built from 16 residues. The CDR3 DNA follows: TGTGCCAGCACCCTGTCAGGGCGGAGTAGCTCCTACGAGCAGTACTTC. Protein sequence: CASTLSGRSSSYEQYF.

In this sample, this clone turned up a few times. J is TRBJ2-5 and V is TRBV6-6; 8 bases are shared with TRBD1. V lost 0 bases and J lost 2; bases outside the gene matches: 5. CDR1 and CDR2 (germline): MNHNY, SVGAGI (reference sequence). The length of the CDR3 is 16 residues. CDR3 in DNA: TGTGCCAGCAGTTACTCTACAGGGGGAAGACAAGAGACCCAGTACTTC. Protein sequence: CASSYSTGGRQETQYF.

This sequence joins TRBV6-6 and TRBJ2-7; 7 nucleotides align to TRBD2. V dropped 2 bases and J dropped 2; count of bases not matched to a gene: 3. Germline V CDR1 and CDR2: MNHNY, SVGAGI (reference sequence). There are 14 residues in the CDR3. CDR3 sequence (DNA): TGTGCCAGCAGTTACGCGGGGGAGCCCTACGAGCAGTACTTC. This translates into CASSYAGEPYEQYF.

CDR3 in amino acids: CASSYTPGLATDTQYF. Written as DNA, the CDR3 is TGCGCCAGCAGCTACACCCCGGGACTAGCGACAGATACGCAGTATTTT. The rearrangement links TRBV5-1 to TRBJ2-3; 10 nucleotides agree with TRBD2. This CDR3 is 16 amino acids long. Germline lookup yields CDR1 SGHRS and CDR2 YFSETQ. The J segment lost 3 bases and the V segment lost 3 bases, leaving 7 bases of the junction unmatched.

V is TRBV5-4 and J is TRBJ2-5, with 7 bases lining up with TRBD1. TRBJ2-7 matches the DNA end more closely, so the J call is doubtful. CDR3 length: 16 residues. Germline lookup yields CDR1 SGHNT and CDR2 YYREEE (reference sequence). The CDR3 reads CASSLQWGQSSHEQYF. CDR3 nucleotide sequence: TGTGCCAGCAGCCTCCAGTGGGGACAGAGTTCCCACGAGCAGTACTTC.

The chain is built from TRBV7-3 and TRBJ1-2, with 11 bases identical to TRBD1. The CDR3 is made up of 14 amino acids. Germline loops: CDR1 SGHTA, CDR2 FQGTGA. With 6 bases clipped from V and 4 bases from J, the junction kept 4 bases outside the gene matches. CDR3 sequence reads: CASSRTGGGYGYTF. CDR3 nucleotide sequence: TGTGCCAGCAGTCGGACAGGGGGCGGCTATGGCTACACCTTC.

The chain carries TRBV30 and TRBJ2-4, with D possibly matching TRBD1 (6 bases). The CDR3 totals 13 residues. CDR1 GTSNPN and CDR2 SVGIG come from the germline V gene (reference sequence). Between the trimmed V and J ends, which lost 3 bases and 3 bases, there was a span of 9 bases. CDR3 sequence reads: CAWRTGNKNIQYF. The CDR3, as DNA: TGTGCCTGGAGGACAGGAAACAAAAACATTCAGTACTTC.

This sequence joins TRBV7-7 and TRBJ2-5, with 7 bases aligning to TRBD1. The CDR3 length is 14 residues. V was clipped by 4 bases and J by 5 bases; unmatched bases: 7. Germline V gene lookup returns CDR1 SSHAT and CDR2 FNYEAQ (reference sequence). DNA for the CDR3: TGTGCCAGCAGCTCCCGACAGGGCAGCGAGACCCAGTACTTC. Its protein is CASSSRQGSETQYF. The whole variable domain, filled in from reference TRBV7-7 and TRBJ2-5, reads GAGVSQSPRYKVTKRGQDVTLRCDPISSHATLYWYQQALGQGPEFLTYFNYEAQPDKSGLPSDRFSAERPEGSISTLTIQRTEQRDSAMYRCASSSRQGSETQYFGPGTRLLVL.

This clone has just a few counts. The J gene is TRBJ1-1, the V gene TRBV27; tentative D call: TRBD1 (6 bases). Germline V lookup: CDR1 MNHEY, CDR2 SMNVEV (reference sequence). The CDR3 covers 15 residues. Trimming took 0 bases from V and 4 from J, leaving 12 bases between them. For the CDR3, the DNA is TGTGCCAGCAGTTTATCGAAAGGGGGGGCCACTGAAGCTTTCTTT. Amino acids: CASSLSKGGATEAFF.

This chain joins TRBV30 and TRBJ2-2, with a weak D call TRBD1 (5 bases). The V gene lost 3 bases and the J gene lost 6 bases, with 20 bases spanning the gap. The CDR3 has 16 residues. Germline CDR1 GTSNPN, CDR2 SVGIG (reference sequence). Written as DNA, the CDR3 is TGTGCCTGGAGCAAGGGGCAAAGTTATAGTCCCGGGGAGCTGTTTTTT. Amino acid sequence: CAWSKGQSYSPGELFF.

CDR3 sequence (DNA): TGTGCCAGCAGTTCCCAGGGGTGGGCCACCTACGAGCAGTACTTC. Protein sequence: CASSSQGWATYEQYF. V and J are TRBV7-2 and TRBJ2-5, with D possibly being TRBD1 (6 bases). The J call is in doubt because the DNA end fits TRBJ2-7 better. The CDR3 extends over 15 amino acids. The germline CDR1 and CDR2 sequences are SGHTA and FQGNSA.

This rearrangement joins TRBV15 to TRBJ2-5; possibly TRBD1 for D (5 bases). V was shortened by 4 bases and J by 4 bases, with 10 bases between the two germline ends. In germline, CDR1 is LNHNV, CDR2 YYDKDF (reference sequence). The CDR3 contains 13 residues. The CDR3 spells CATSKTARETQYF. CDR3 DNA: TGTGCCACCAGCAAGACAGCCAGAGAGACCCAGTACTTC.

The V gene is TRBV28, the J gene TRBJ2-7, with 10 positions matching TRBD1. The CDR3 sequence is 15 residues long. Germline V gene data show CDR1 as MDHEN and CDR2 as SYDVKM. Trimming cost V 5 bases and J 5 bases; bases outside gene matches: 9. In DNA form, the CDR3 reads TGTGCCAGCAGTCCGACATGGGACAGGGGAGACGAGCAGTACTTC. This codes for CASSPTWDRGDEQYF.

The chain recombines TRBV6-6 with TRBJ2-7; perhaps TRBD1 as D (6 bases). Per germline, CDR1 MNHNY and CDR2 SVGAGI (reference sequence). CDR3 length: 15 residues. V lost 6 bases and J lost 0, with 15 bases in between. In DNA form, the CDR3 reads TGTGCCAGCAGGCGTACAGGGTCTACCTCCTACGAGCAGTACTTC. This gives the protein CASRRTGSTSYEQYF.

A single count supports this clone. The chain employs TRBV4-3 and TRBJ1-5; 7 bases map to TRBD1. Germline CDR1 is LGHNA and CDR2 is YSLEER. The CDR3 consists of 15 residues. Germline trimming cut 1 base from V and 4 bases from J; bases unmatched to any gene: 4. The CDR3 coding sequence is TGCGCCAGCAGCCAAGGCCCACAGGGGAATCAGCCCCAGCATTTT. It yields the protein CASSQGPQGNQPQHF.

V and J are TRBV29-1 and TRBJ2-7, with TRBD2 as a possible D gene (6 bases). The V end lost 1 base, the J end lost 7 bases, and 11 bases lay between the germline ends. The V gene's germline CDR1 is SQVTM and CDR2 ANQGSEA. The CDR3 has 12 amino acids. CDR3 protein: CSVEVRGGEQYF. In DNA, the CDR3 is TGCAGCGTTGAAGTCCGGGGAGGTGAGCAGTACTTC.

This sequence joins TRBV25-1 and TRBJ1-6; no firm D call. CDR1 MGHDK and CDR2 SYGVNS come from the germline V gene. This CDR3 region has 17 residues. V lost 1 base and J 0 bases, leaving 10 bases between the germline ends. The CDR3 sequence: CASSEWVASSYNSPLHF. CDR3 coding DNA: TGTGCCAGCAGTGAATGGGTCGCTAGCTCCTATAATTCACCCCTCCACTTT. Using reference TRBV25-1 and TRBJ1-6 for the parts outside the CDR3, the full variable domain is EADIYQTPRYLVIGTGKKITLECSQTMGHDKMYWYQQDPGMELHLIHYSYGVNSTEKGDLSSESTVSRIRTEHFPLTLESARPSHTSQYLCASSEWVASSYNSPLHFGNGTRLTVT.